The sequence of this T cell receptor (beta chain) was determined in a study of early T cells in non-severe SARS-CoV-2 infection. Study observations and caveats: Missing private and CD4 specificities, VDJdb matching favored anti-spike CD8 responses.

The table lists this clonotype with many counts. Its specificity is not known. TCRdb processed the 5' RACE reads anew with MiXCR; each CDR3 protein has one entry. The sample contains some 29,000 distinct CDR3 sequences, roughly 5.1% of which appear only once. Germline V gives CDR1 MNHEY, CDR2 SVGAGI. The CDR3 has 15 amino acids. V shed 0 bases and J shed 2 bases, with 10 bases lying between them. This TCR came from an adult who was a healthcare worker with PCR-confirmed SARS-CoV-2 infection or an uninfected control (not recorded which). The rearrangement uses TRBV6-5 and TRBJ2-5; no clear D. Sequenced sample: whole blood. CDR3 DNA: TGTGCCAGCAGTTACTCCGCGACACTACAAGAGACCCAGTACTTC. Protein: CASSYSATLQETQYF.